This passage covers 17 T cell receptor beta chains from one sample sequenced in a study of control samples from healthy donors and cancer patients. Produced via immunoSEQ multiplex PCR; TCRdb's table is partial and in-frame only. This table has about 65,000 clones, 90% appearing once. The material sequenced was PBMCs. Receptors originate from a woman between 50 and 59 years old with colorectal cancer.

The chain is built from TRBV5-1 and TRBJ1-1; a weak D match, TRBD1 (5 bases). Per germline, CDR1 SGHRS and CDR2 YFSETQ. The CDR3 contains 15 residues. The V end was cut by 0 bases, the J end by 1 base, with 10 bases between. The DNA for the CDR3 is TGCGCCAGCAGCTTGGCCGTGACAGAGAACACTGAAGCTTTCTTT. It yields the protein CASSLAVTENTEAFF. Filled out from reference TRBV5-1 and TRBJ1-1, the complete variable domain reads KAGVTQTPRYLIKTRGQQVTLSCSPISGHRSVSWYQQTPGQGLQFLFEYFSETQRNKGNFPGRFSGRQFSNSRSEMNVSTLELGDSALYLCASSLAVTENTEAFFGQGTRLTVV.

The chain recombines TRBV19 with TRBJ2-1; 7 bases align to TRBD2. The CDR3 length is 14 residues. With V trimmed by 5 bases and J by 7 bases, 8 bases remained unmatched. Germline V gene sequence: CDR1 LNHDA, CDR2 SQIVND (reference sequence). The CDR3, as DNA: TGTGCCAGTAGTCTAGCGGCGGATGATAATGAGCAGTTCTTC. Amino acid sequence: CASSLAADDNEQFF.

This sequence joins TRBV7-9 and TRBJ2-3; D is undetermined. CDR1 SEHNR and CDR2 FQNEAQ come from the germline V gene (reference sequence). The CDR3 runs to 11 residues. V lost 6 bases and J 3 bases, leaving 4 bases between the germline ends. The CDR3 DNA follows: TGTGCCAGCAGGTCAACAGATACGCAGTATTTT. It translates to CASRSTDTQYF.

V and J are TRBV5-1 and TRBJ1-1; D gene uncertain. This CDR3 contains 12 residues. Trimming cost V 5 bases and J 1 base, with 6 bases left between them. CDR1 and CDR2 (germline): SGHRS, YFSETQ. CDR3 amino acids: CASSEGNTEAFF. DNA of the CDR3: TGCGCCAGCAGTGAGGGGAACACTGAAGCTTTCTTT.

This clone was recorded once. The genes are TRBV7-9 and TRBJ1-2; 8 bases line up with TRBD1. This CDR3 region has 14 residues. J lost 5 bases, V lost 5 bases, and 7 bases had no gene match. Germline V CDR1 and CDR2: SEHNR, FQNEAQ (reference sequence). CDR3 bases: TGTGCCAGCAGCAAACGACAGGGGAATTATGGCTACACCTTC. This encodes CASSKRQGNYGYTF.

The rearrangement joins TRBV27 to TRBJ2-2; 12 nucleotides align to TRBD2. With V trimmed by 3 bases and J by 5 bases, 7 bases remained unmatched. This CDR3 region has 17 residues. Germline CDR1 is MNHEY and CDR2 is SMNVEV (reference sequence). The CDR3 coding sequence is TGTGCCAGCAGTTTGCCTAGCGGGGGGGCCCGTACCGGGGAGCTGTTTTTT. Residues: CASSLPSGGARTGELFF.

The chain employs TRBV7-6 and TRBJ1-1; D is ambiguous. The CDR3 covers 15 residues. Trimming took off 5 bases at V and 4 bases at J, with 17 bases between the two ends. Germline CDR1 reads SGHVS; CDR2 reads FNYEAQ. DNA of the CDR3: TGTGCCAGCAGCCCCTTAGCCCGGTCGAGCACTGAAGCTTTCTTT. It codes for CASSPLARSSTEAFF.

V usage is TRBV19 and J usage is TRBJ1-2, with D hard to call. Germline CDR1 LNHDA, CDR2 SQIVND (reference sequence). The CDR3 contains 15 residues. V lost 3 bases and J 1 base, leaving 12 bases between the germline ends. CDR3 residues: CASSIGQASNYGYTF. CDR3 bases: TGTGCCAGTAGTATCGGGCAGGCCAGTAACTATGGCTACACCTTC.

V and J are TRBV20-1 and TRBJ2-1; D unclear. Trimming removed 6 bases at V and 9 bases at J, with 9 bases between. The CDR3 length is 10 residues. The germline CDR1 and CDR2 sequences are DFQATT and SNEGSKA (reference sequence). CDR3: CSAASAEQFF. For the CDR3, the DNA is TGCAGTGCCGCTAGTGCTGAGCAGTTCTTC.

The V call is TRBV27, the J call TRBJ2-7; 8 nucleotides match TRBD1. The V gene end was trimmed by 7 bases and the J gene end by 3 bases; junction bases not matched to a gene: 20. Looked up from germline, CDR1 is MNHEY and CDR2 is SMNVEV (reference sequence). CDR3 length equals 18 residues. This CDR3 is CASNPLRPSGTGSYEQYF. The DNA for the CDR3 is TGTGCCAGCAATCCTCTTCGGCCGTCTGGGACAGGAAGCTACGAGCAGTACTTC.

This chain connects TRBV3-1 (or the pseudogene TRBV3-2) to TRBJ2-2; possible D gene TRBD2, 6 bases. Trimming pared 4 bases from V and 2 bases from J, leaving 17 bases between. CDR1 and CDR2 from the germline V gene are LGHDT and YNNKEL (reference sequence). This CDR3 is 17 amino acids long. CDR3 coding DNA: TGTGCCAGCAGCCCAACTTGGGGGAGGCCCAACACCGGGGAGCTGTTTTTT. The encoded protein is CASSPTWGRPNTGELFF.

V usage is TRBV7-3 and J usage is TRBJ2-1; maybe TRBD2 (6 bases). The CDR3 contains 15 residues. Germline CDR1 reads SGHTA; CDR2 reads FQGTGA. Trimming cost V 5 bases and J 4 bases, with 15 bases left between them. This chain's CDR3 is CASSPRDSSYNEQFF. CDR3 sequence (DNA): TGTGCCAGCAGCCCTCGGGACTCTTCATACAATGAGCAGTTCTTC.

This clone was picked up a small number of times. The J gene is TRBJ2-5, the V gene TRBV5-1; D is possibly TRBD2 (5 bases). V lost 1 base to trimming and J lost 3 bases, with 13 bases between them. The length of the CDR3 is 15 residues. Germline loops: CDR1 SGHRS, CDR2 YFSETQ. The CDR3 reads CASSLTPGSEETQYF. For the CDR3, the DNA is TGCGCCAGCAGCTTGACCCCGGGATCAGAAGAGACCCAGTACTTC.

The chain uses TRBV19 and TRBJ2-2, with TRBD2 as a possible D gene (6 bases). Between the trimmed V and J ends, which lost 5 bases and 3 bases, there was a span of 19 bases. Germline CDR1 reads LNHDA; CDR2 reads SQIVND (reference sequence). This CDR3 contains 17 residues. DNA of the CDR3: TGTGCCAGTAGTCGAGGGACTCAGATTAGTCACACCGGGGAGCTGTTTTTT. Its protein product is CASSRGTQISHTGELFF.

This chain connects TRBV9 to TRBJ2-5, with 15 nucleotides matching TRBD2. Trimming removed 4 bases from V and 5 bases from J; junction bases left unmatched: 12. Germline V lookup: CDR1 SGDLS, CDR2 YYNGEE. The CDR3 is 18 amino acids. The CDR3 here is CASSPHRTSGRGVETQYF. CDR3 sequence (DNA): TGTGCCAGCAGCCCCCATAGGACTAGCGGGAGGGGTGTGGAGACCCAGTACTTC.

The chain employs TRBV27 and TRBJ1-1; weak D call: TRBD1 (5 bases). The V gene's germline CDR1 is MNHEY and CDR2 SMNVEV (reference sequence). Trimming took off 5 bases at V and 1 base at J, with 11 bases between the two ends. This CDR3 has 14 amino acids. In DNA, the CDR3 is TGTGCCAGCAGTCGACAGCCCGAGAACACTGAAGCTTTCTTT. This translates into CASSRQPENTEAFF.

This chain connects TRBV4-1 to TRBJ2-7, with no clear D. The CDR3 runs to 13 residues. The germline V and J ends were trimmed by 4 bases and 1 base, with 8 bases remaining between them. CDR1 and CDR2 from the germline V gene are MGHRA and YSYEKL. CDR3 bases: TGCGCCAGCAGCCTAGATCTTTCCTACGAGCAGTACTTC. Its protein product is CASSLDLSYEQYF.